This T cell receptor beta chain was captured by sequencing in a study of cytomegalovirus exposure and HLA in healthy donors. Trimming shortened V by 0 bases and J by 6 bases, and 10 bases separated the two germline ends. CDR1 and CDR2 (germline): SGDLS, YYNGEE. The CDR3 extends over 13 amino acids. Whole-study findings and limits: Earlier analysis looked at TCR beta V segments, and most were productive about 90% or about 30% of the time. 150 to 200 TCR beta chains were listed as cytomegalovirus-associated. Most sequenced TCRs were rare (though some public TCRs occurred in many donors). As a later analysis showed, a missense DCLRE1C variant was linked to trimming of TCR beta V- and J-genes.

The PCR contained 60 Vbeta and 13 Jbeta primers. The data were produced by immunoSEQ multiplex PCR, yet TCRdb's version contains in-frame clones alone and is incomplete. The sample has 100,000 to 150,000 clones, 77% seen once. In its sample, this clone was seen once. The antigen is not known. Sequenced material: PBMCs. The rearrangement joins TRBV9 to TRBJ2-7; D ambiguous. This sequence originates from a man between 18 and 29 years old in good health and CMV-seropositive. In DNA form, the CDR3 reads TGTGCCAGCAGCGTAGACAACAAGCGCGAGCAGTACTTC. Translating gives CASSVDNKREQYF.